This T cell receptor beta chain was found in a study of blood T cell repertoires in COVID-19. For the study at large: From the United States, Italy and Spain came samples of acute and convalescent COVID-19. PBMCs, B-cell-depleted T cells, or T cells provided the cDNA or gDNA that made up the material.

The repertoire was sequenced with immunoSEQ multiplex PCR; TCRdb's copy has only in-frame clones and lacks some. The repertoire has 39,000 or so clones, 89% of them found once; the top ten carry around 6.2%. The CDR3 runs to 12 residues. From germline, CDR1 is SQVTM and CDR2 ANQGSEA. V was shortened by 5 bases and J by 1 base, with 8 bases between the two germline ends. The sequenced sample consisted of peripheral blood. The TCR comes from a human donor in a cohort sampled during active COVID-19. The J gene is TRBJ1-1, the V gene TRBV29-1; D possibly corresponds to TRBD1 (5 bases). The CDR3 protein is CSVPGQNTEAFF. The DNA for the CDR3 is TGCAGCGTTCCAGGACAGAACACTGAAGCTTTCTTT. The full variable domain, its missing parts supplied by reference TRBV29-1 and TRBJ1-1, is SAVISQKPSRDICQRGTSLTIQCQVDSQVTMMFWYRQQPGQSLTLIATANQGSEATYESGFVIDKFPISRPNLTFSTLTVSNMSPEDSSIYLCSVPGQNTEAFFGQGTRLTVV.